This record looks at one T cell receptor beta chain sequence and its context. Blood libraries mostly used approximately 450 ng genomic DNA, six replicates each. Measured with immunoSEQ multiplex PCR; TCRdb has only the in-frame clones, and not every one. The sample carries thousands of clones, about 80% recorded once. The data belong to a study of neoadjuvant anti-PD-1 for oral cavity cancer. This sample's time point: after neoadjuvant nivolumab, at surgical resection. Patients were newly diagnosed with stage II-IVA oral cavity squamous cell carcinoma without prior systemic or radiation treatment. With V trimmed by 4 bases and J by 4 bases, 7 bases remained unmatched. This CDR3 has 15 amino acids. CDR1 and CDR2 from the germline V gene are SGHNT and YYREEE (reference sequence).

J is TRBJ1-2 and V is TRBV5-4; TRBD1 matches at 10 bases. The clonotype comes from a person between 35 and 79 years old with oral cavity squamous cell carcinoma. This specimen was PBMCs, taken after nivolumab (anti-PD-1) treatment. CDR3 nucleotide sequence: TGTGCCAGCAGCAACCGGGACAGGGGAAGCTATGGCTACACCTTC. Encoded protein: CASSNRDRGSYGYTF.